The entry that follows covers one T cell receptor beta chain sequence. The trim removed 9 bases at V and 5 bases at J, leaving 12 bases unmatched. Germline assignment: CDR1 SNHLY and CDR2 FYNNEI. The CDR3 consists of 15 residues. The source of the sample is a study of blood T cell repertoires in COVID-19. Libraries were prepared by immunoSEQ multiplex PCR; TCRdb keeps only in-frame clonotypes and omits some of them. The data hold 50,000 to 65,000 clones, with approximately 85% observed a single time. The receptor's source is a man aged 45-60 years with active COVID-19. This sequence joins TRBV2 and TRBJ2-3; 9 bases are shared with TRBD2. The sequenced sample consisted of peripheral blood. CDR3 loop: CARPSAGGKEDTQYF. The CDR3 nucleotides read TGTGCCAGACCAAGTGCGGGGGGGAAGGAAGATACGCAGTATTTT.